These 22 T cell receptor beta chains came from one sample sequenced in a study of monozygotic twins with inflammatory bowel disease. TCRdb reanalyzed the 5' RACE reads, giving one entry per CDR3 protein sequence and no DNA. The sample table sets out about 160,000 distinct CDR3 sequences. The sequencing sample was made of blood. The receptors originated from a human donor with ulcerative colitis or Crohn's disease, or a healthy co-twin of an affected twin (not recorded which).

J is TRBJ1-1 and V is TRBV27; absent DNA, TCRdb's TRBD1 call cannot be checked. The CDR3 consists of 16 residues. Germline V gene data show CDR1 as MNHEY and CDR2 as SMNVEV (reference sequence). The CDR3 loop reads CASSPVQGWEGAEAFF.

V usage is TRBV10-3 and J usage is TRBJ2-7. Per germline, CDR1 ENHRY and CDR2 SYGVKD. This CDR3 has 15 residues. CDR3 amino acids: CAISESRGSPYVQYF.

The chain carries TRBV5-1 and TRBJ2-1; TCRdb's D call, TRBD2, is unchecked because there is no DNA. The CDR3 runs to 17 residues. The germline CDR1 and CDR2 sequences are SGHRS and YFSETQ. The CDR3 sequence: CASTGLAGGQPYNEQFF.

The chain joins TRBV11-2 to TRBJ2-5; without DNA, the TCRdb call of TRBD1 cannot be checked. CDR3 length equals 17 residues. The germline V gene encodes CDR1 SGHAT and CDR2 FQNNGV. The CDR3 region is CASSLTGDPVYQETQYF.

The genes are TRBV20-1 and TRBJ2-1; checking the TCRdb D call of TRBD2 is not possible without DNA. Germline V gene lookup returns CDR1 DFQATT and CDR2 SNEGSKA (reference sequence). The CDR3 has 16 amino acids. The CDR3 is CSARGFGSGRWNEQFF.

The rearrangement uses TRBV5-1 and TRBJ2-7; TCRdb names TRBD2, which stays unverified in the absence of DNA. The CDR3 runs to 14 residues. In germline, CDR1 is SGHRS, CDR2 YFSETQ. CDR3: CASSPGLLNYEQYF.

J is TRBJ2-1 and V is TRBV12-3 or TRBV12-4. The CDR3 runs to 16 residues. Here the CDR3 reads CASSFVADGSYNEQFF.

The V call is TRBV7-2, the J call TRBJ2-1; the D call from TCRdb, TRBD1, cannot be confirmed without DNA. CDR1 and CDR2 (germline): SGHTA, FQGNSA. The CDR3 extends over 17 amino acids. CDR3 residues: CASSLSPGVFDDDEQFF. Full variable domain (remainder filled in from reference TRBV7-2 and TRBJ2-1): GAGVSQSPSNKVTEKGKDVELRCDPISGHTALYWYRQSLGQGLEFLIYFQGNSAPDKSGLPSDRFSAERTGGSVSTLTIQRTQQEDSAVYLCASSLSPGVFDDDEQFFGPGTRLTVL.

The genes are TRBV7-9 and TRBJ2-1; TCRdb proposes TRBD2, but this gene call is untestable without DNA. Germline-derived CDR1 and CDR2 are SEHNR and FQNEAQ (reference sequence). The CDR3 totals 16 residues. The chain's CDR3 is CASSLGSSGPYNEQFF.

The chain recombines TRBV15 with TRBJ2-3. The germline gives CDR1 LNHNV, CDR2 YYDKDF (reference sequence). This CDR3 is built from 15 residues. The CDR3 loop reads CATSRDEFGTDTQYF.

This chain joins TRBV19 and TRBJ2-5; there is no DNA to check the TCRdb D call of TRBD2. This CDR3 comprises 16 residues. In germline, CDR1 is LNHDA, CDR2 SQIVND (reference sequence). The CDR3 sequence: CASSLTGTSGRETQYF. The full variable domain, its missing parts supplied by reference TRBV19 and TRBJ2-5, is DGGITQSPKYLFRKEGQNVTLSCEQNLNHDAMYWYRQDPGQGLRLIYYSQIVNDFQKGDIAEGYSVSREKKESFPLTVTSAQKNPTAFYLCASSLTGTSGRETQYFGPGTRLLVL.

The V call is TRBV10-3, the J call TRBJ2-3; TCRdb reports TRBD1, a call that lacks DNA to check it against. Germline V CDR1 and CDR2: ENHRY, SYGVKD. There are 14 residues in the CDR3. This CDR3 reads CAIGRGTSTDTQYF.

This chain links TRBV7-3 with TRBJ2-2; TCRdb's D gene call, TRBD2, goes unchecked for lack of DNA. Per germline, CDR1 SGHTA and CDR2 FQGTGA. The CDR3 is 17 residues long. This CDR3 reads CASSLDAGREDNGELFF.

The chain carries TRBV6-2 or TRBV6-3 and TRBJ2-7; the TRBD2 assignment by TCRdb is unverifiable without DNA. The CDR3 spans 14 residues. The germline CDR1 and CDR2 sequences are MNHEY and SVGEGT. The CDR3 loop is CASSLDLAPYEQYF.

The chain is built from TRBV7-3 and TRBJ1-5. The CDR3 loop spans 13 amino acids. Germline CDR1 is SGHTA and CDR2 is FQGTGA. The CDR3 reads CASSSTVDQPQHF. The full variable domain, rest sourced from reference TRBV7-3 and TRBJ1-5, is GAGVSQTPSNKVTEKGKYVELRCDPISGHTALYWYRQSLGQGPEFLIYFQGTGAADDSGLPNDRFFAVRPEGSVSTLKIQRTERGDSAVYLCASSSTVDQPQHFGDGTRLSIL.

The CDR3 here is CASSLGGRREGIQYF. The rearrangement links TRBV5-1 to TRBJ2-5; the D call of TRBD1 rests on TCRdb alone, since no DNA is present to check it. Germline lookup yields CDR1 SGHRS and CDR2 YFSETQ. This CDR3 has 15 amino acids.

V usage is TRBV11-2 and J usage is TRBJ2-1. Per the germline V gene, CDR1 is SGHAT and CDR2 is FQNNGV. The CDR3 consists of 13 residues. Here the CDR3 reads CASSGQSYNEQFF.

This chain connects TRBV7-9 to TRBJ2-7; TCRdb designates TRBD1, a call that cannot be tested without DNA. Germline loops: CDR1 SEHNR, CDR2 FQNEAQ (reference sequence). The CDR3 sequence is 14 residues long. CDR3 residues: CASRIESRGYEQYF.

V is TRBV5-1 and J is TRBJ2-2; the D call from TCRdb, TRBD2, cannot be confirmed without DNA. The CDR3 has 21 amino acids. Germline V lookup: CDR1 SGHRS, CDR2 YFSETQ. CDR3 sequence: CASSLEGLAGGPFSNTGELFF.

This CDR3 is CASSLATGATGELFF. The chain joins TRBV7-9 to TRBJ2-2; TCRdb calls TRBD1, which cannot be checked without DNA. This CDR3 has 15 amino acids. In germline, CDR1 is SEHNR, CDR2 FQNEAQ (reference sequence).

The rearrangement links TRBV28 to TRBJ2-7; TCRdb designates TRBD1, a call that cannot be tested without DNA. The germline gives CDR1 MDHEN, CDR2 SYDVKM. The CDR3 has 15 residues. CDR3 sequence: CASSSPDRLQYEQYF.

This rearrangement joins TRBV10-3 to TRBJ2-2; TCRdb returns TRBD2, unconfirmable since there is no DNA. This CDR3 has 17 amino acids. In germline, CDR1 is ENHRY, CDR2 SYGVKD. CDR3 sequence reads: CAISESIGLAGPGELFF.